The source of this T cell receptor beta chain is a study of blood T cells in healthy people across ages (dated by TCRdb to about 2015). Looking at the study overall: In model experiments, template switching captured about one uniquely barcoded TCR beta cDNA molecule for every two T cells. For two donors (one aged 18 to 29 and one aged 80 or older), the study analyzed two additional independent replicas of 1 million unique cDNA reads from the same blood draw. Donors were grouped into four age groups: young (average approximately 15 years), middle-aged (approximately 41), aged (over 55) and long-lived (around 80). The study measured age-related changes in TCR beta repertoire diversity using deep sequencing normalized with unique cDNA molecular identifiers. Paper-wide results and their limitations: Estimates of total diversity based on one million sequenced T cells were regarded as lower bounds and as underestimates. Observed TCR beta diversity correlated strongly with the percentage of naive T cells measured by flow cytometry. Since profiling was done on bulk unsorted PBMCs, naive and antigen-experienced compartments could not be conclusively compared. As age increased, observed TCR beta diversity per million T cells dropped in a roughly linear way, and a significant reduction was already evident by age approximately 40. Compared with the aged group, the long-lived group had more naive CD4+ T cells, fewer expanded clones and increased TCR diversity, a pattern suggesting age selection. The CMV infection status of donors was not known, potentially confounding age-related changes in expanded clonotypes.

The roughly 39 donors, aged 6 to 90 years, were systemically healthy Caucasian individuals from Russia. Each donor gave 8 to 10 milliliters of peripheral blood, collected into EDTA-treated Vacutainer tubes. Ficoll-Paque density-gradient centrifugation was used to isolate PBMCs, with at least 6.5 million obtained per sample. Trizol reagent was used to extract total RNA from the PBMCs, yielding at least 5 micrograms per sample. For every donor, an aliquot of PBMCs went through flow cytometry to measure the percentages of naive CD45RAhigh/CD27high T cells. The library was built by means of 5' RACE. The reads were generated on an Illumina HiSeq 2500. A second roughly 6 to 12 cycle PCR used a sample-barcoded 5' primer and a J-beta primer mix. A unique molecular identifier was introduced onto each TCR beta cDNA molecule by a template-switch 5' adaptor carrying 12 random nucleotides. Each sample yielded at least 2.5 million CDR3-containing paired-end reads. First-strand cDNA was synthesized from all RNA with the Mint cDNA synthesis kit, primed by a TRBC-specific oligonucleotide. Following uracil-DNA glycosylase treatment, a first 18-cycle PCR with universal primers M1SS and BC2_uni_R was performed on all cDNA. The study's processing was this. Normalization of each sample was performed by random selection of 1 million high-quality reads, each carrying a distinct molecular identifier. Instead of being binned into consensus sequences, reads that shared molecular identifiers were thrown out. MiTCR, with a Q25 quality threshold and the strictest error-elimination algorithm, was used for CDR3 identification, clonotype clustering and error correction. Lower-bound total TCR beta diversity was estimated with a nonparametric unseen species model using Euler transformation. TCRdb reworked the public reads: Q25 trimming with fastp, MiXCR clone assembly, productive beta chains retained. For every CDR3 protein sequence, its rows merge into one entry that carries the most common genes and DNA. The V and J calls and clone size are TCRdb's, not the authors'. The sample table shows some 760,000 distinct CDR3 sequences, and about 25% are seen once. The ten largest make up just under 9.5% of the sample.

Turning to this clonotype: The antigen it binds to is not known. Base qualities are not provided; no much larger clone lies one nucleotide away.

These data also formed part of another study, on T cells of mothers and their children. Taken from the second paper: The donors were nine systemically healthy Caucasian individuals, made up of three mothers and their six children. cDNA synthesis consumed the entire amount of extracted RNA, loaded at roughly 1.5 ug RNA in each 15 ul reaction. In the second PCR, sample barcodes and 2-4 random nucleotides were introduced via the M1S primer. More than 9 million TCR beta CDR3 reads were obtained from each mother, and about 3 million reads were obtained from each child. Thymic selection shapes the output of TCR recombination in a similar way in related and unrelated pairs, and inherited differences have a minor effect. Normalized repertoire overlap was always found to be slightly, but never significantly, higher in related mother-child pairs than in unrelated mother-child pairs. Persistent microchimeric T cell clones were not detected, at a sensitivity of 95 to 100 clones per million clonotypes. Deep NGS was used in the study to compare the TCR beta repertoires of mothers and children and to look for features that separate related mother-child pairs from unrelated individuals. Mothers averaged about 37 +/- 4 years of age and children averaged roughly 11 +/- 4 years. After adapter ligation was performed with NEBNext reagents, the libraries were sequenced on an Illumina HiSeq 2000 with 100+100 nt paired-end reads. Mother and child libraries were prepared a month apart and sequenced in separate runs to prevent cross-contamination. Each donor had between about 450,000 and 2,300,000 distinct TCR beta clonotypes identified. Naive TCR beta clonotypes were estimated from low-frequency clonotypes matched to each donor's FACS-determined naive share, without sorting.

This receptor was taken from a boy aged 5-17 years in good health. Input material: blood.

The CDR3 amino acid sequence is: CSARLGTYEQYF. The nucleotides read TGCAGTGCTAGATTGGGAACCTACGAGCAGTACTTC. The rearranged chain carries TRBV20-1 and TRBJ2-7, with the D gene call left open. In the germline V gene (reference sequence), CDR1 corresponds to DFQATT and CDR2 to SNEGSKA. The CDR3 spans 12 residues, from the cysteine through the phenylalanine. The entry retains the CDR3 DNA only, 36 bases that are in frame from base 1. The V and J ends are trimmed by 2 bases and 2 bases, leaving 7 bases between them.